This entry lists 18 T cell receptor beta chains sequenced from one sample in a study of T-cell reconstitution after alpha-beta-depleted transplantation in children. The library targeted TCRbeta and was prepared with unique molecular identifiers. TCRdb processed the PCR reads anew with MiXCR; each CDR3 protein has one entry. The sample records roughly 160,000 distinct CDR3 sequences, around 10% being singletons. The input for sequencing was PBMCs, taken before TCRalphabeta/CD19-depleted stem cell transplant. Source of these receptors: a boy aged 2 to 10 with acute myeloid leukemia, due to receive a stem cell transplant.

In this sample, this clonotype turned up many times. J is TRBJ1-1 and V is TRBV5-5, with D tentatively TRBD1 (5 bases). The germline gives CDR1 SGHKS, CDR2 YYEKEE (reference sequence). V lost 0 bases and J lost 1, with 10 bases in between. This CDR3 spans 15 amino acids. CDR3 nucleotides: TGTGCCAGCAGCTTGGCCGAGGGGTCGAACACTGAAGCTTTCTTT. It yields the protein CASSLAEGSNTEAFF. Full variable domain (rest looked up from reference TRBV5-5 and TRBJ1-1): DAGVTQSPTHLIKTRGQQVTLRCSPISGHKSVSWYQQVLGQGPQFIFQYYEKEERGRGNFPDRFSARQFPNYSSELNVNALLLGDSALYLCASSLAEGSNTEAFFGQGTRLTVV.

This clonotype was observed many times. The chain couples TRBV4-1 to TRBJ2-1; 8 nucleotides line up with TRBD1. Germline values: CDR1 MGHRA, CDR2 YSYEKL. Trimming cost V 3 bases and J 6 bases; bases outside gene matches: 4. The CDR3 consists of 14 residues. CDR3 in DNA: TGCGCCAGCAGCCATCGACAGGGGAGCAATGAGCAGTTCTTC. Its translation is CASSHRQGSNEQFF.

This clonotype was picked up many times. The V call is TRBV27, the J call TRBJ1-4, with D unresolved. This CDR3 spans 15 amino acids. Trimming cost V 6 bases and J 7 bases, with 18 bases left between them. Germline CDR1 reads MNHEY; CDR2 reads SMNVEV (reference sequence). Here the CDR3 reads CASSVRPTKGEKLFF. The CDR3 DNA sequence: TGTGCCAGCAGCGTACGGCCTACCAAGGGTGAAAAACTGTTTTTT.

This clonotype was observed many times. This rearrangement joins TRBV4-1 to TRBJ1-6; TRBD1 might be the D (5 bases). Trimming took 3 bases from V and 9 from J, leaving 24 bases between them. The CDR3 runs to 18 residues. CDR1 and CDR2 from the germline V gene are MGHRA and YSYEKL. As DNA, the CDR3 is TGCGCCAGCAGCCAGACCCCGGGACGGACTACAAAATCTTCACCCCTCCACTTT. It encodes CASSQTPGRTTKSSPLHF.

This clonotype has ten or more counts. The genes are TRBV20-1 and TRBJ1-1; 7 positions agree with TRBD1. The CDR3 extends over 13 amino acids. The germline V gene encodes CDR1 DFQATT and CDR2 SNEGSKA (reference sequence). The V gene end was trimmed by 2 bases and the J gene end by 1 base; junction bases not matched to a gene: 1. This CDR3 reads CSARQGGNTEAFF. The CDR3 bases are TGCAGTGCTAGACAGGGGGGGAACACTGAAGCTTTCTTT.

This clonotype appeared many times. V gene TRBV29-1 combines with J gene TRBJ1-1; no clear D gene. The V end was cut by 3 bases, the J end by 0 bases, with 8 bases between. Germline loops: CDR1 SQVTM, CDR2 ANQGSEA. The length of the CDR3 is 13 residues. CDR3 in amino acids: CSVERQLNTEAFF. The CDR3, as DNA: TGCAGCGTTGAGCGGCAGTTGAACACTGAAGCTTTCTTT.

A remark on this clonotype: The junction and the germline gene differ at one end; a read error may be behind it. The V call is TRBV5-1, the J call TRBJ2-1, with 13 positions matching TRBD2. The CDR3 contains 15 residues. Germline V gene lookup returns CDR1 SGHRS and CDR2 YFSETQ. The CDR3 DNA sequence: TGCGACAGCAGCCCAACTAGCGGGAGGGCCCGTGAGCAGTTCTTC. It codes for CDSSPTSGRAREQFF.

In this sample, this clonotype turned up many times. This sequence joins TRBV10-2 and TRBJ1-5; 7 bases are a match to TRBD1. V lost 2 bases, J lost 6 bases, and 7 bases stayed unmatched. The CDR3 covers 15 residues. Germline-derived CDR1 and CDR2 are WSHSY and SAAADI. The CDR3 protein is CASSEPGTAAQPQHF. Written as DNA, the CDR3 is TGCGCCAGCAGTGAGCCAGGGACAGCAGCTCAGCCCCAGCATTTT.

Many counts were recorded for this clonotype. V is TRBV5-1 and J is TRBJ2-7; D is unresolved. This CDR3 spans 13 amino acids. Between the trimmed V and J ends, which lost 1 base and 2 bases, there was a span of 7 bases. Germline values: CDR1 SGHRS, CDR2 YFSETQ. CDR3 protein: CASSLTPTYEQYF. CDR3 nucleotide sequence: TGCGCCAGCAGCTTGACGCCGACCTACGAGCAGTACTTC.

This clonotype was seen more than once but under ten times. The V gene is TRBV14, the J gene TRBJ2-5; D uncertain. Germline assignment: CDR1 SGHDN and CDR2 FVKESK. V was pared by 0 bases and J by 1 base, with 12 bases between. CDR3 size: 16 residues. Here the CDR3 DNA reads TGTGCCAGCAGCCAAGAGTCCCGGATCCGCCAAGAGACCCAGTACTTC. Translation: CASSQESRIRQETQYF.

This clonotype was seen at least ten times. The J gene is TRBJ2-3, the V gene TRBV27; TRBD2 agrees at 10 bases. The CDR3 covers 14 residues. After removal of 8 bases from V and 3 bases from J, the junction contained 5 bases not matched to a gene. Germline CDR1 MNHEY, CDR2 SMNVEV (reference sequence). This CDR3 reads CASAGTSATDTQYF. As DNA, the CDR3 is TGTGCCAGCGCCGGGACTAGCGCAACAGATACGCAGTATTTT.

This clonotype was observed at least ten times. The chain is built from TRBV7-8 and TRBJ1-5, with a possible D match to TRBD1 (5 bases). V was pared by 0 bases and J by 4 bases, with 10 bases between. The V gene's germline CDR1 is SGHVS and CDR2 FQNEAQ. The CDR3 has 15 residues. CDR3 DNA: TGTGCCAGCAGCTTAGCTCCGGGACCAAATCAGCCCCAGCATTTT. Amino acid sequence: CASSLAPGPNQPQHF. The full variable domain, rest sourced from reference TRBV7-8 and TRBJ1-5, is GAGVSQSPRYKVAKRGQDVALRCDPISGHVSLFWYQQALGQGPEFLTYFQNEAQLDKSGLPSDRFFAERPEGSVSTLKIQRTQQEDSAVYLCASSLAPGPNQPQHFGDGTRLSIL.

In this sample, this clonotype turned up many times. The genes are TRBV5-1 and TRBJ2-2; 7 bases map to TRBD2. Trimming took 0 bases from V and 6 from J; bases not matched to a gene: 8. The length of the CDR3 is 16 residues. Germline assignment: CDR1 SGHRS and CDR2 YFSETQ. CDR3 loop: CASSLGLAGFAGELFF. The DNA of the CDR3 is TGCGCCAGCAGCTTGGGACTAGCTGGCTTCGCCGGGGAGCTGTTTTTT.

Remarks on this clonotype: Being one base from a much bigger clone, this may be a read error. V usage is TRBV7-2 and J usage is TRBJ2-1; TRBD2 aligns across 13 bases. CDR1 and CDR2 (germline): SGHTA, FQGNSA. The CDR3 has 17 amino acids. The CDR3 DNA follows: TGTGCCAGCGTAACACTAGCGGGGGGGCTTGTAGACAATGAGCAGCTCTTC. Translated: CASVTLAGGLVDNEQLF.

This clonotype was detected ten times or more. The chain has TRBV4-2 and TRBJ2-3, with D perhaps assigned TRBD1 or TRBD2 (5 bases each). V was clipped by 2 bases and J by 6 bases, with 9 bases between them. The CDR3 is 13 residues long. CDR1 is LGHNA, CDR2 YNFKEQ, per germline. The CDR3 loop is CASSQPWGDTQYF. The CDR3 coding sequence is TGTGCCAGCAGCCAACCCTGGGGGGATACGCAGTATTTT.

Concerning this clonotype itself: This clone may be a read error of a much larger clone one base away. This CDR3 reads CSDRDSKRSSYNEQFF. The CDR3 nucleotides are TGCAGTGATAGGGACTCGAAACGAAGCTCCTACAATGAGCAGTTCTTC. The chain carries TRBV20-1 and TRBJ2-1; maybe TRBD2 (6 bases). The CDR3 has 16 amino acids. From germline, CDR1 is DFQATT and CDR2 SNEGSKA (reference sequence). V was shortened by 7 bases and J by 0 bases, with 19 bases between the two germline ends.

This clonotype was observed many times. CDR3: CASSLVGTSGGNEQFF. In DNA, the CDR3 is TGTGCCAGCAGTTTAGTAGGGACTAGCGGCGGAAATGAGCAGTTCTTC. The chain joins TRBV27 to TRBJ2-1; 11 nucleotides line up with TRBD2. The V gene's germline CDR1 is MNHEY and CDR2 SMNVEV (reference sequence). The V segment lost 2 bases and the J segment 7 bases; nucleotides outside the gene matches: 7. The CDR3 runs 16 residues.

This clonotype has a count of ten or more. J is TRBJ2-1 and V is TRBV12-3 or TRBV12-4, with D possibly being TRBD1 (5 bases). The V gene lost 1 base and the J gene lost 6 bases, with 13 bases spanning the gap. There are 15 residues in the CDR3. CDR3 in amino acids: CASSLDGAEFNEQFF. The CDR3 DNA sequence: TGTGCCAGCAGTTTAGATGGGGCCGAGTTCAATGAGCAGTTCTTC.